A selection of T cell receptor beta chains follows, all from one sample in a study of control samples from healthy donors and cancer patients. Measured with immunoSEQ multiplex PCR; TCRdb has only the in-frame clones, and not every one. Found here are about 110,000 clones, approximately 90% of them singletons; the top ten hold roughly 15%. Sequenced input: blood. The receptors stem from a woman between 50 and 59 years old in good health. CDR3s include the opening cysteine and the closing phenylalanine or tryptophan. The D gene is left open where the match is weak. Rows give clone size only sometimes, using once, few, many, or a class for an expanded clone.

clone size: .
J gene: TRBJ2-5
V gene: TRBV5-1
D gene: .
CDR3 protein: CASSLVGTPQETQYF
CDR3 DNA: TGCGCCAGCAGCTTGGTTGGGACGCCCCAAGAGACCCAGTACTTC

clone size: .
J gene: TRBJ2-3
V gene: TRBV29-1
D gene: .
CDR3 protein: CSVEIGLTDTQYF
CDR3 DNA: TGCAGCGTTGAAATTGGACTTACAGATACGCAGTATTTT

clone size: .
J gene: TRBJ1-2
V gene: TRBV5-6
D gene: .
CDR3 protein: CASSSAGEWGYTF
CDR3 DNA: TGTGCCAGCAGCTCGGCCGGAGAATGGGGCTACACCTTC

clone size: few
J gene: TRBJ1-2
V gene: TRBV7-8
D gene: .
CDR3 protein: CASSLRWGALSDGYTF
CDR3 DNA: TGTGCCAGCAGCTTACGCTGGGGGGCTTTGAGTGACGGCTACACCTTC

clone size: .
J gene: TRBJ2-5
V gene: TRBV7-9
D gene: .
CDR3 protein: CASSLLETQYF
CDR3 DNA: TGTGCCAGCAGCTTACTGGAGACCCAGTACTTC

clone size: once
J gene: TRBJ2-1
V gene: TRBV4-2
D gene: TRBD2
CDR3 protein: CASSGLAGGYNEQFF
CDR3 DNA: TGTGCCAGCAGCGGACTAGCGGGGGGCTACAATGAGCAGTTCTTC

clone size: .
J gene: TRBJ2-1
V gene: TRBV24-1
D gene: TRBD2
CDR3 protein: CATSDWGAGAGEQFF
CDR3 DNA: TGTGCCACCAGTGATTGGGGAGCGGGAGCTGGTGAGCAGTTCTTC

clone size: .
J gene: TRBJ2-5
V gene: TRBV9
D gene: TRBD2
CDR3 protein: CASSGGGVNQETQYF
CDR3 DNA: TGTGCCAGCAGCGGCGGGGGGGTAAACCAAGAGACCCAGTACTTC

clone size: once
J gene: TRBJ2-1
V gene: TRBV11-2
D gene: TRBD2
CDR3 protein: CASSLSSAGASYNEQFF
CDR3 DNA: TGTGCCAGCAGCCTGTCATCGGCGGGAGCATCCTACAATGAGCAGTTCTTC

clone size: .
J gene: TRBJ2-1
V gene: TRBV27
D gene: TRBD2
CDR3 protein: CASSRALAGLGNEQFF
CDR3 DNA: TGTGCCAGCAGTCGCGCGCTAGCGGGGCTAGGGAATGAGCAGTTCTTC

clone size: once
J gene: TRBJ2-4
V gene: TRBV11-2
D gene: .
CDR3 protein: CASSLAGAKNIQYF
CDR3 DNA: TGTGCCAGCAGCCTGGCTGGGGCCAAAAACATTCAGTACTTC

clone size: once
J gene: TRBJ1-3
V gene: TRBV7-2
D gene: .
CDR3 protein: CASSLAGDGNTIYF
CDR3 DNA: TGTGCCAGCAGCTTAGCAGGGGATGGAAACACCATATATTTT

clone size: .
J gene: TRBJ1-1
V gene: TRBV6-4
D gene: .
CDR3 protein: CASRGVYGGYTEAFF
CDR3 DNA: TGTGCCAGCAGGGGGGTATATGGGGGTTATACTGAAGCTTTCTTT

clone size: .
J gene: TRBJ2-1
V gene: TRBV14
D gene: .
CDR3 protein: CASSQGGKANEQFF
CDR3 DNA: TGTGCCAGCAGCCAAGGGGGGAAGGCGAATGAGCAGTTCTTC

clone size: .
J gene: TRBJ2-1
V gene: TRBV9
D gene: .
CDR3 protein: CASSVGDWAGYNEQFF
CDR3 DNA: TGTGCCAGCAGCGTAGGAGATTGGGCGGGATACAATGAGCAGTTCTTC

clone size: .
J gene: TRBJ1-1
V gene: TRBV4-1
D gene: .
CDR3 protein: CASSRNPTAGRLGTEAFF
CDR3 DNA: TGCGCCAGCAGCCGAAACCCGACCGCCGGGAGGCTCGGCACTGAAGCTTTCTTT

clone size: .
J gene: TRBJ2-3
V gene: TRBV4-1
D gene: .
CDR3 protein: CASSQEDADTQYF
CDR3 DNA: TGCGCCAGCAGCCAAGAAGACGCCGATACGCAGTATTTT

clone size: .
J gene: TRBJ1-2
V gene: TRBV2
D gene: .
CDR3 protein: CASSEDSHYGYTF
CDR3 DNA: TGTGCCAGCAGTGAAGACTCCCACTATGGCTACACCTTC

clone size: .
J gene: TRBJ1-5
V gene: TRBV19
D gene: TRBD1
CDR3 protein: CASSAKGEQQGTNQPQHF
CDR3 DNA: TGTGCCAGTAGTGCAAAAGGGGAACAACAGGGGACGAATCAGCCCCAGCATTTT

clone size: few
J gene: TRBJ2-3
V gene: TRBV6-1
D gene: TRBD2
CDR3 protein: CASSAKGLAGVETQYF
CDR3 DNA: TGTGCCAGCAGTGCAAAAGGACTAGCGGGAGTCGAGACGCAGTATTTT

clone size: .
J gene: TRBJ2-2
V gene: TRBV9
D gene: TRBD2
CDR3 protein: CASSPLAGGPTGELFF
CDR3 DNA: TGTGCCAGCAGCCCGTTAGCGGGGGGGCCCACCGGGGAGCTGTTTTTT

clone size: .
J gene: TRBJ2-7
V gene: TRBV7-3
D gene: TRBD2
CDR3 protein: CASSLGLAYEQYF
CDR3 DNA: TGTGCCAGCAGCCTCGGACTAGCCTACGAGCAGTACTTC

clone size: .
J gene: TRBJ1-6
V gene: TRBV6-5
D gene: .
CDR3 protein: CASSYSGGANSPLHF
CDR3 DNA: TGTGCCAGCAGTTACTCGGGCGGGGCAAATTCACCCCTCCACTTT

clone size: few
J gene: TRBJ1-1
V gene: TRBV5-1
D gene: .
CDR3 protein: CASSLDAGHHRGLNTEAFF
CDR3 DNA: TGCGCCAGCAGCTTAGATGCGGGACACCATCGAGGCTTGAACACTGAAGCTTTCTTT

clone size: .
J gene: TRBJ1-1
V gene: TRBV15
D gene: .
CDR3 protein: CATSSFRVGTEAFF
CDR3 DNA: TGTGCCACCAGCAGCTTCAGGGTGGGCACTGAAGCTTTCTTT

clone size: few
J gene: TRBJ1-1
V gene: TRBV19
D gene: TRBD1
CDR3 protein: CASSPRGLTEAFF
CDR3 DNA: TGTGCCAGTAGTCCTAGGGGGCTCACTGAAGCTTTCTTT

clone size: .
J gene: TRBJ1-2
V gene: TRBV19
D gene: .
CDR3 protein: CASSTREGWLTF
CDR3 DNA: TGTGCCAGTAGTACCCGCGAAGGGTGGCTCACCTTC

clone size: many
J gene: TRBJ1-2
V gene: TRBV18
D gene: TRBD1
CDR3 protein: CASSPGQGFLSGYTF
CDR3 DNA: TGTGCCAGCTCACCCGGACAGGGATTCCTAAGTGGCTACACCTTC

clone size: once
J gene: TRBJ2-1
V gene: TRBV29-1
D gene: TRBD1
CDR3 protein: CSALRTGDTYNEQFF
CDR3 DNA: TGCAGCGCTCTAAGGACAGGGGACACCTACAATGAGCAGTTCTTC

clone size: .
J gene: TRBJ2-2
V gene: TRBV29-1
D gene: .
CDR3 protein: CSVDSNTGELFF
CDR3 DNA: TGCAGCGTGGACTCGAACACCGGGGAGCTGTTTTTT

clone size: .
J gene: TRBJ2-1
V gene: TRBV6-2/TRBV6-3
D gene: .
CDR3 protein: CASSRPVQEQRGEQFF
CDR3 DNA: TGTGCCAGCAGCCGCCCTGTCCAGGAGCAAAGGGGTGAGCAGTTCTTC

clone size: .
J gene: TRBJ2-5
V gene: TRBV18
D gene: TRBD2
CDR3 protein: CASSPEYPGLAGEETQYF
CDR3 DNA: TGTGCCAGCTCACCCGAATATCCGGGACTAGCGGGAGAAGAGACCCAGTACTTC

clone size: .
J gene: TRBJ1-4
V gene: TRBV21-1
D gene: .
CDR3 protein: CASRIHREREKLFF
CDR3 DNA: TGTGCCAGCAGGATACACAGGGAGCGAGAAAAACTGTTTTTT

clone size: once
J gene: TRBJ1-5
V gene: TRBV13
D gene: TRBD1
CDR3 protein: CASSLGRGQGNQPQHF
CDR3 DNA: TGTGCCAGCAGCTTAGGAAGAGGACAGGGCAATCAGCCCCAGCATTTT

clone size: .
J gene: TRBJ1-5
V gene: TRBV6-2/TRBV6-3
D gene: .
CDR3 protein: CASTPDSTQPQHF
CDR3 DNA: TGTGCCAGCACCCCGGACAGCACACAGCCCCAGCATTTT

clone size: .
J gene: TRBJ1-1
V gene: TRBV4-1
D gene: TRBD1
CDR3 protein: CASSQPRQGNTEAFF
CDR3 DNA: TGCGCCAGCAGCCAACCCAGACAGGGCAACACTGAAGCTTTCTTT

clone size: .
J gene: TRBJ1-1
V gene: TRBV28
D gene: .
CDR3 protein: CASSPPRGGLEDTEAFF
CDR3 DNA: TGTGCCAGCAGTCCTCCCCGGGGGGGGCTCGAGGACACTGAAGCTTTCTTT